The text below deals with one T cell receptor (beta chain). Its cognate antigen is unknown. The data are from a study of cytomegalovirus exposure and HLA in healthy donors. Study details: HLA-typed donors contributed around 82 million unique TCRs, which were held in an early data release.

Germline lookup yields CDR1 DFQATT and CDR2 SNEGSKA (reference sequence). The CDR3 is 11 residues long. Deletions cut 3 bases from V and 3 bases from J, with 5 bases between. The PCR used 60 Vbeta and 13 Jbeta primers. Method: immunoSEQ multiplex PCR; TCRdb's copy keeps in-frame clones and lacks some. Altogether 11,000 to 15,000 clones are present, 60% to 70% being singletons, with the ten largest covering approximately 15%. Findings and caveats of the study: Rare TCR sequences predominated, though certain public TCRs were found in many donors. As a later analysis revealed, the rate of TCR association differed by HLA locus, with DRB1 most and HLA-C fewest.

Source material: PBMCs. The TCR was taken from a woman in her forties or fifties in good health and CMV-seropositive. The chain uses TRBV20-1 and TRBJ2-5; D unresolved. Here the CDR3 reads CSASPKETQYF. The CDR3 bases are TGCAGTGCTAGTCCCAAAGAGACCCAGTACTTC.